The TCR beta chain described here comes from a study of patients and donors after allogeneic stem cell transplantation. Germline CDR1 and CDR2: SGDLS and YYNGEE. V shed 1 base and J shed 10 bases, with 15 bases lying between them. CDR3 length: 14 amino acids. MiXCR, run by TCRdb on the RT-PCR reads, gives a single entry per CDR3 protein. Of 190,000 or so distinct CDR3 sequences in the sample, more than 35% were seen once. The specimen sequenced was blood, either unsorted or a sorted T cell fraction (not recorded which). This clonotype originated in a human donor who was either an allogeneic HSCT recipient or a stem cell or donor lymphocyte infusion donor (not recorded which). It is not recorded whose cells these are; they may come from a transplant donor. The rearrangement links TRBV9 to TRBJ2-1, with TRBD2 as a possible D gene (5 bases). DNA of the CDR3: TGTGCCAGCAGCGTATTGACCCGGGATGGGGAGCAGTTCTTC. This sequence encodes CASSVLTRDGEQFF.